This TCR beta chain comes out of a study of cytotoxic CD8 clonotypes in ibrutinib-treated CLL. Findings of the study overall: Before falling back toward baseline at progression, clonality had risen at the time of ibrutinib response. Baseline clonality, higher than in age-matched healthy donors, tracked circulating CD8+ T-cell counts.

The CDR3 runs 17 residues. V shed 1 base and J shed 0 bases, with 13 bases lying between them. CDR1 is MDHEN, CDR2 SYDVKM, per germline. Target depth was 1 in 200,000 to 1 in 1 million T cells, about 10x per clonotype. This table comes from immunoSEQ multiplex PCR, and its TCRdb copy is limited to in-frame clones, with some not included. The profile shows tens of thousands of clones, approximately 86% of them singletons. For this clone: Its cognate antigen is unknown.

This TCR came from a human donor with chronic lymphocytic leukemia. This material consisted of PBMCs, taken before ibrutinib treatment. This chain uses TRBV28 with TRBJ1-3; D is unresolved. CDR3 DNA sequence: TGTGCCAGCAGTTTATATCATATGGCTTCCTCTGGAAACACCATATATTTT. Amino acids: CASSLYHMASSGNTIYF.